These 9 T cell receptor beta chains were sequenced from one sample in a study of T cells in Graves' hyperthyroidism and ophthalmopathy. Researchers amplified the TCR beta CDR3 regions from RNA transcripts. First-round RT-PCR with HTBI primers amplified the TCR CDR3 region. TCRdb fed the multiplex PCR reads into MiXCR, producing one record per CDR3 protein. Of a few hundred thousand distinct CDR3 sequences in the sample, less than 20% were seen once. The source material was blood. The receptors were sampled from a woman younger than 45 with Graves' hyperthyroidism.

A few counts support this clonotype. The chain links TRBV6-5 to TRBJ2-7; D may be TRBD1 or TRBD2 (5 bases each). This CDR3 has 13 residues. The V gene lost 3 bases and the J gene lost 3 bases, with 9 bases spanning the gap. Germline V gene data show CDR1 as MNHEY and CDR2 as SVGAGI. CDR3 nucleotides: TGTGCCAGCAGTTATGGGGGAGACTACGAGCAGTACTTC. This codes for CASSYGGDYEQYF.

This clonotype came up many times. The rearrangement joins TRBV5-5 to TRBJ2-3; D remains unclear. Per the germline V gene, CDR1 is SGHKS and CDR2 is YYEKEE (reference sequence). V lost 4 bases, J lost 6 bases, and 18 bases lay in between. This CDR3 comprises 15 residues. CDR3 sequence (DNA): TGTGCCAGCAGCCAATACTCGGGCAGTATGGATACGCAGTATTTT. This sequence encodes CASSQYSGSMDTQYF.

About this clonotype: A clone one base away is much larger, so this may be a read error. This sequence joins TRBV28 and TRBJ2-2; 8 bases agree with TRBD1. The CDR3 is made up of 14 amino acids. After removal of 10 bases from V and 4 bases from J, the junction contained 8 bases not matched to a gene. CDR1 and CDR2 from the germline V gene are MDHEN and SYDVKM. The chain's CDR3 is CAIGRDRSTGELFF. The CDR3 coding sequence is TGTGCCATCGGCCGGGACAGGAGCACCGGGGAGCTGTTTTTT.

The table lists this clonotype with a few counts. J is TRBJ2-7 and V is TRBV28, with a weak D call TRBD1 (5 bases). This CDR3 is built from 14 residues. CDR1 MDHEN and CDR2 SYDVKM come from the germline V gene. V was trimmed by 2 bases and J by 1 base, leaving 9 bases between them. The CDR3 DNA is TGTGCCAGCAGTTTACGCAGGGAATCCTACGAGCAGTACTTC. It translates to CASSLRRESYEQYF. The full variable domain, its missing parts supplied by reference TRBV28 and TRBJ2-7, is DVKVTQSSRYLVKRTGEKVFLECVQDMDHENMFWYRQDPGLGLRLIYFSYDVKMKEKGDIPEGYSVSREKKERFSLILESASTNQTSMYLCASSLRRESYEQYFGPGTRLTVT.

This clonotype was recorded many times. The chain joins TRBV20-1 to TRBJ1-5; D gene unclear. V shed 3 bases and J shed 1 base, with 16 bases lying between them. CDR1 and CDR2 (germline): DFQATT, SNEGSKA (reference sequence). This CDR3 has 16 residues. Here the CDR3 DNA reads TGCAGTGCTAGGGATGGCGGCGGTTTGAGCAATCAGCCCCAGCATTTT. Translated: CSARDGGGLSNQPQHF.

This clonotype was detected many times. V and J are TRBV27 and TRBJ2-7, with no clear D. V lost 1 base to trimming and J lost 3 bases, with 13 bases between them. In germline, CDR1 is MNHEY, CDR2 SMNVEV (reference sequence). There are 15 residues in the CDR3. The CDR3 nucleotides read TGTGCCAGCAGTTTATTATGGGGAAGGGACTACGAGCAGTACTTC. Its protein is CASSLLWGRDYEQYF.

This clonotype has ten or more counts. The chain recombines TRBV7-3 with TRBJ2-7, with TRBD2 as a possible D gene (6 bases). The CDR3 is 15 amino acids. From germline, CDR1 is SGHTA and CDR2 FQGTGA. Trimming left V 5 bases short and J 2 bases short, with 16 bases between. For the CDR3, the DNA is TGTGCCAGCAGCCTACGGGGGACCGCCGCCTACGAGCAGTACTTC. Translated, it gives CASSLRGTAAYEQYF.

In this sample, this clonotype turned up a few times. The chain couples TRBV15 to TRBJ1-1; 7 positions agree with TRBD1. The CDR3 sequence is 15 residues long. V was pared by 3 bases and J by 0 bases, with 4 bases of the junction left unmatched. Germline assignment: CDR1 LNHNV and CDR2 YYDKDF (reference sequence). The chain's CDR3 is CATSRLGQLNTEAFF. The CDR3 DNA reads TGTGCCACCAGCAGGCTGGGACAGCTGAACACTGAAGCTTTCTTT.

A remark on this clonotype: One end of the junction does not line up with germline, which may come from a read error. The chain combines TRBV12-3 or TRBV12-4 with TRBJ2-3, with D unclear. This CDR3 is 16 amino acids long. CDR3 residues: CASSPTLVSPTDAQYF. The DNA for the CDR3 is TGTGCCAGCAGCCCCACCTTAGTTTCCCCCACAGATGCGCAGTATTTT.